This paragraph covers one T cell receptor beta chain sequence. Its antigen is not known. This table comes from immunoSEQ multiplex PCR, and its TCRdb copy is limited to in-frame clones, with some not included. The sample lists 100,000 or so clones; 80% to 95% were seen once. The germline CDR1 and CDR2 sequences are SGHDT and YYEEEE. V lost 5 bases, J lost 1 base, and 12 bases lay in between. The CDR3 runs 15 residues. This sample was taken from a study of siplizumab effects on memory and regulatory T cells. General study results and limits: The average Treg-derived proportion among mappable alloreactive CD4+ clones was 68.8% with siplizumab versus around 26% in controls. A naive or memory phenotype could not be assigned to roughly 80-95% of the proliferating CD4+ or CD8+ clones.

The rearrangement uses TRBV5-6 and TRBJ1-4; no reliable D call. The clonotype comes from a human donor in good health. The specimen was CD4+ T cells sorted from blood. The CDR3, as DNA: TGTGCCAGCAGTGCAAGACCCCAAACTAATGAAAAACTGTTTTTT. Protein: CASSARPQTNEKLFF.